The rows below give T cell receptor beta chains drawn from one sample of a study of blood T cell repertoires in COVID-19. Measured with immunoSEQ multiplex PCR; TCRdb has only the in-frame clones, and not every one. The sample has about 75,000 clones; less than 85% are singletons. Sequencing used peripheral blood. The receptors shown here come from an elderly woman with active or convalescent COVID-19. CDR3s include the opening cysteine and the closing phenylalanine or tryptophan. A D gene is named only where the DNA matches it firmly. Clone size is not always given. Where it is, it says once, few, many or a class for expanded clones.

j_call d_call v_call clone_size cdr3_nt cdr3_aa
TRBJ2-5 TRBD2 TRBV28 . TGTGCCAGCAGCCCCCGGACTAGCGGAGTTTCGGCGGAGACCCAGTACTTC CASSPRTSGVSAETQYF
TRBJ1-1 . TRBV14 . TGTGCCAGCAGCCTGTTGGTCGGGACAAACACTGAAGCTTTCTTT CASSLLVGTNTEAFF
TRBJ1-5 TRBD1 TRBV19 . TGTGCCAGTAAAGAACAGGGGAACCAGCCCCAGCATTTT CASKEQGNQPQHF
TRBJ2-7 TRBD2 TRBV5-6 . TGTGCCAGCAGCTCTTCCGGGACTAGCGGGAGGAGCTCCTACGAGCAGTACTTC CASSSSGTSGRSSYEQYF
TRBJ2-1 TRBD2 TRBV18 few TGTGCCAGCTCACAACGACTAGCGGGGGGCATGGAGCAGTTCTTC CASSQRLAGGMEQFF
TRBJ2-1 TRBD2 TRBV4-3 . TGCGCCAGCAGCCCCCGGACAGTGGGACTAGCGGGGGGAGTTGAGCAGTTCTTC CASSPRTVGLAGGVEQFF
TRBJ1-1 TRBD1 TRBV10-1 . TGCGCCAGCAGTGACCCGGACAGGGAGGGGGAGAACACTGAAGCTTTCTTT CASSDPDREGENTEAFF
TRBJ2-1 TRBD2 TRBV7-2 . TGTGCCAGCAGCTTAAGGGCCGGGACTAGCGGGAGATGGGATGAGCAGTTCTTC CASSLRAGTSGRWDEQFF
TRBJ2-1 TRBD2 TRBV27 . TGTGCCAGCAGTTTAACATCGACTCTTGGGACTAGCGGGAGGCGGGGGGGCAATGAGCAGTTCTTC CASSLTSTLGTSGRRGGNEQFF
TRBJ2-7 . TRBV6-5 . TGTGCCAGCAGTTACTCGGCGGACTCCTACGAGCAGTACTTC CASSYSADSYEQYF
TRBJ1-5 TRBD1 TRBV28 . TGTGCCAGCAGCCGCCGCAATTCCGGGACAGGGAGTTCTCAGCCCCAGCATTTT CASSRRNSGTGSSQPQHF
TRBJ2-3 . TRBV7-2 . TGTGCCAGCAGGGGGGGAATCACAGATACGCAGTATTTT CASRGGITDTQYF
TRBJ2-3 . TRBV9 once TGTGCCAGCGGCCGGCAGGGGTCACCCCTAGAAGATACGCAGTATTTT CASGRQGSPLEDTQYF
TRBJ1-1 . TRBV20-1 . TGCAGTGCTAGCGGTAACACTGAAGCTTTCTTT CSASGNTEAFF
TRBJ1-4 . TRBV5-1 . TGCGCCAGCAGCTTGGTGCAGGGCGGAACAACTAATGAAAAACTGTTTTTT CASSLVQGGTTNEKLFF
TRBJ1-5 . TRBV19 few TGTGCCAGTAGTATCGGGGGAAGGATAGAGGCCAATCAGCCCCAGCATTTT CASSIGGRIEANQPQHF
TRBJ2-1 . TRBV29-1 . TGCAGCGTAAGCAGGGGAAATGAGCAGTTCTTC CSVSRGNEQFF
TRBJ1-1 TRBD1 TRBV28 . TGTGCCAGCAGTTTATGGGCAGGGGGAGCTTTCTTT CASSLWAGGAFF
TRBJ2-5 . TRBV11-3 . TGTGCCAGCAGCTCTAGGGGGGGCGGAGAGACCCAGTACTTC CASSSRGGGETQYF
TRBJ1-6 . TRBV6-7 . TGTGCCAGCAGTTACTCTTCACTGGGGAAACCGGGAAATTCACCCCTCCACTTT CASSYSSLGKPGNSPLHF
TRBJ2-7 . TRBV6-2/TRBV6-3 few TGTGCCAGCAGTTATGGGCTCTGGTCGGCAGCCTACGAGCAGTACTTC CASSYGLWSAAYEQYF
TRBJ2-6 . TRBV2 . TGTGCCAGCAGGCCGGTCGGGGGAGGAGGGGCCAACGTCCTGACTTTC CASRPVGGGGANVLTF
TRBJ1-5 . TRBV15 . TGTGCCACCAGCAAGCACGGAGATAGCAATCAGCCCCAGCATTTT CATSKHGDSNQPQHF
TRBJ2-3 . TRBV3-1/TRBV3-2 . TGTGCCAGCAGCCAATCAACAGGGTCAACAAGGCCAGATACGCAGTATTTT CASSQSTGSTRPDTQYF
TRBJ2-5 . TRBV7-8 . TGTGCCAGCAGCTCAGAGGGGACGGGGAGGAGAGAGACCCAGTACTTC CASSSEGTGRRETQYF
TRBJ1-2 TRBD1 TRBV4-3 . TGCGCCAGCAGCCAGGCCGCGGGACAGCTATTCTATGGCTACACCTTC CASSQAAGQLFYGYTF
TRBJ1-1 TRBD1 TRBV19 . TGTGCCAGTAAGGGTGCTACTACAGGGGTTTGGACTGAAGCTTTCTTT CASKGATTGVWTEAFF
TRBJ2-5 TRBD2 TRBV5-1 . TGCGCCAGCAGCGACCGGACGGGGGGGGAGACCCAGTACTTC CASSDRTGGETQYF
TRBJ1-2 TRBD1 TRBV29-1 . TGCAGCGTCTCTCCGACAGGGGGTTCTAACTATGGCTACACCTTC CSVSPTGGSNYGYTF
TRBJ2-3 . TRBV2 medium-sized TGTGCCAGCAGCAACGGAGCTGGTGATTATACGCAGTATTTT CASSNGAGDYTQYF
TRBJ2-7 . TRBV7-5 . TGTGCCAGAAGCCCACGCTATACCCCGGGGGGAGACGAGCAGTACTTC CARSPRYTPGGDEQYF
TRBJ2-7 . TRBV29-1 . TGCAGCGTTGCGGGGGGCTTTAGTCGAGCCTACGAGCAGTACTTC CSVAGGFSRAYEQYF